Presented here are 16 T cell receptor beta chains from one specimen sequenced in a study of T cell responses to AZD1222 COVID-19 vaccine. Profiling relied on immunoSEQ multiplex PCR, and the TCRdb table lists in-frame clones only, not all of them. The sample includes some 130,000 clones, approximately 83% of them seen just once. This specimen was peripheral blood, taken on day 0 of AZD1222 vaccination. The source is an adult in good health.

The CDR3 loop reads CASSLGTGGETQYF. In nucleotides, the CDR3 is TGTGCCAGCAGCTTAGGGACAGGGGGAGAGACCCAGTACTTC. The chain joins TRBV11-3 to TRBJ2-5; 10 bases map to TRBD1. The CDR3 is made up of 14 amino acids. V trimming: 1 base; J trimming: 4 bases; junction bases outside the gene matches: 0. Germline V gene lookup returns CDR1 SGHNT and CDR2 YENEEA.

The V gene is TRBV4-2, the J gene TRBJ2-7; D is unresolved. The V gene lost 5 bases and the J gene lost 5 bases, with 10 bases spanning the gap. CDR1 and CDR2 from the germline V gene are LGHNA and YNFKEQ. The CDR3 covers 12 residues. Written as DNA, the CDR3 is TGTGCCAGCAGCACTCGGTTCGACGAGCAGTACTTC. Its translation: CASSTRFDEQYF.

The chain couples TRBV30 to TRBJ1-6; 7 nucleotides line up with TRBD1. The germline gives CDR1 GTSNPN, CDR2 SVGIG (reference sequence). This CDR3 comprises 13 residues. V dropped 3 bases and J dropped 10; count of bases not matched to a gene: 6. The CDR3 region has the DNA TGTGCCTGGAGGGGACAGACCGCGTCACCCCTCCACTTT. Translation gives CAWRGQTASPLHF.

The V and J genes are TRBV2 and TRBJ1-1; tentative D call: TRBD1 (6 bases). The V end lost 2 bases, the J end lost 3 bases, and 16 bases lay between the germline ends. This CDR3 comprises 16 residues. Germline V CDR1 and CDR2: SNHLY, FYNNEI. The CDR3 protein is CASSESGGGWYTEAFF. CDR3 bases: TGTGCCAGCAGTGAAAGTGGAGGGGGGTGGTACACTGAAGCTTTCTTT. Full variable domain (rest looked up from reference TRBV2 and TRBJ1-1): EPEVTQTPSHQVTQMGQEVILRCVPISNHLYFYWYRQILGQKVEFLVSFYNNEISEKSEIFDDQFSVERPDGSNFTLKIRSTKLEDSAMYFCASSESGGGWYTEAFFGQGTRLTVV.

The CDR3 DNA reads as TGTGCCAGCAGCGGGGGACACCTCAGCACAGATACGCAGTATTTT. It specifies CASSGGHLSTDTQYF. The chain links TRBV11-1 to TRBJ2-3; a weak D match, TRBD1 (6 bases). Per germline, CDR1 SGHAT and CDR2 FQDESV (reference sequence). The CDR3 runs 15 residues. V dropped 5 bases and J dropped 0 bases, with 12 bases sitting between them.

The count of this clone is one. Distinct nucleotide sequences in the sample also encode this CDR3. The chain employs TRBV18 and TRBJ2-5; 15 positions agree with TRBD2. Germline V gene lookup returns CDR1 KGHSH and CDR2 LQKENI. This CDR3 spans 15 amino acids. The V and J ends lost 3 bases and 5 bases, in that order; junction bases with no gene match: 1. Written as DNA, the CDR3 is TGTGCCAGCTCACCCGGACTAGCGGGAGGGGAGACCCAGTACTTC. Translation: CASSPGLAGGETQYF.

The chain recombines TRBV18 with TRBJ2-2, with no clear D. CDR3 length: 12 amino acids. CDR1 is KGHSH and CDR2 is LQKENI in the germline V gene. Trimming pared 3 bases from V and 4 bases from J, leaving 3 bases between. CDR3 nucleotides: TGTGCCAGCTCACCGGGCACCGGGGAGCTGTTTTTT. This encodes CASSPGTGELFF.

The CDR3 DNA reads TGTGCCAGTAGTATTATCGGACATAGCCTCGATCAGCCCCAGCATTTT. Translating gives CASSIIGHSLDQPQHF. The V and J genes are TRBV19 and TRBJ1-5; perhaps TRBD1 as D (5 bases). Germline V gene data show CDR1 as LNHDA and CDR2 as SQIVND (reference sequence). This CDR3 comprises 16 residues. Trimming took off 3 bases at V and 5 bases at J, with 17 bases between the two ends.

The V and J genes are TRBV3-1 (or the pseudogene TRBV3-2) and TRBJ1-2; 10 bases map to TRBD1. Germline loops: CDR1 LGHDT, CDR2 YNNKEL (reference sequence). CDR3 length: 14 amino acids. V was clipped by 4 bases and J by 6 bases; unmatched bases: 5. This CDR3 reads CASSRTGTGDGYTF. The CDR3 DNA sequence: TGTGCCAGCAGCCGTACCGGGACAGGGGATGGCTACACCTTC.

The chain carries TRBV7-8 and TRBJ2-3; 8 nucleotides match TRBD1. The CDR3 is 16 amino acids. Trimming removed 3 bases from V and 2 bases from J; junction bases left unmatched: 7. Germline V gene data show CDR1 as SGHVS and CDR2 as FQNEAQ. The CDR3 nucleotides are TGTGCCAGCAGCTTTCCTACAGGGGGGCCCACAGATACGCAGTATTTT. It is translated as CASSFPTGGPTDTQYF.

The chain has TRBV4-1 and TRBJ2-7; 7 bases line up with TRBD2. CDR1 MGHRA and CDR2 YSYEKL come from the germline V gene. The CDR3 extends over 14 amino acids. Trimming at V came to 4 bases and at J to 2 bases, leaving 5 bases not matched to a gene. The CDR3 DNA reads TGCGCCAGCAGCCCCCTAGCGGTTGCCTACGAGCAGTACTTC. It translates to CASSPLAVAYEQYF.

CDR3 DNA: TGTGCCAGCAGCTTAGGACAGGGCGTAACTGAAGCTTTCTTT. It encodes CASSLGQGVTEAFF. This chain joins TRBV7-9 and TRBJ1-1; 7 positions agree with TRBD1. The CDR3 consists of 14 residues. V was pared by 1 base and J by 5 bases, with 4 bases of the junction left unmatched. Germline V gene sequence: CDR1 SEHNR, CDR2 FQNEAQ (reference sequence).

This chain uses TRBV5-4 with TRBJ2-3; D is possibly TRBD2 (5 bases). The V and J ends lost 3 bases and 5 bases respectively, with 10 bases between them. This CDR3 comprises 13 residues. Looked up from germline, CDR1 is SGHNT and CDR2 is YYREEE (reference sequence). The DNA of the CDR3 is TGTGCCAGCAGCTCGGACTTCCTAGATACGCAGTATTTT. Its translation is CASSSDFLDTQYF.

The CDR3: CASNIGQGAQPQHF. The CDR3, as DNA: TGTGCCAGCAACATAGGACAGGGGGCACAGCCCCAGCATTTT. This chain connects TRBV6-5 to TRBJ1-5; 11 bases are a match to TRBD1. CDR1 and CDR2 (germline): MNHEY, SVGAGI. This CDR3 region has 14 residues. Trimming cost V 7 bases and J 7 bases; bases outside gene matches: 6.

V is TRBV6-6 and J is TRBJ1-2; D is undetermined. The germline V gene encodes CDR1 MNHNY and CDR2 SVGAGI (reference sequence). V was trimmed by 4 bases and J by 6 bases, leaving 15 bases between them. The CDR3 sequence is 14 residues long. CDR3 loop: CASSFRYGVDGYTF. CDR3 DNA: TGTGCCAGCAGTTTCCGCTACGGGGTTGATGGCTACACCTTC.

CDR3 DNA: TGTGCCAGTTCTCTGACAGGGAGGGGGACTGAAGCTTTCTTT. This sequence encodes CASSLTGRGTEAFF. The chain links TRBV19 to TRBJ1-1, with 7 bases identical to TRBD1. The J segment lost 5 bases and the V segment lost 8 bases, leaving 11 bases of the junction unmatched. The CDR3 is 14 amino acids. The germline V gene has CDR1 LNHDA and CDR2 SQIVND (reference sequence).